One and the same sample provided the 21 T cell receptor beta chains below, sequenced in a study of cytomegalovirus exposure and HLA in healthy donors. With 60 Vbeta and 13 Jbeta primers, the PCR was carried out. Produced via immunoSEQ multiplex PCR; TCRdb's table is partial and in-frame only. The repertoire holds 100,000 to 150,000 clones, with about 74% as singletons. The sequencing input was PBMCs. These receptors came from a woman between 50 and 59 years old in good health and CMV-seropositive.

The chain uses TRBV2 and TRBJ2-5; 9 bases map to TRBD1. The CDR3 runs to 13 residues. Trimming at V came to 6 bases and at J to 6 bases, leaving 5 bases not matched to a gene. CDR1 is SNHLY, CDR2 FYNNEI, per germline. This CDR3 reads CASSAGQGKTQYF. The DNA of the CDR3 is TGTGCCAGCAGCGCGGGACAGGGAAAGACCCAGTACTTC.

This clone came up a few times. CDR3 loop: CSVGSTNYGYTF. In DNA, the CDR3 is TGCAGCGTTGGCAGTACTAACTATGGCTACACCTTC. The V call is TRBV29-1, the J call TRBJ1-2; no clear D. This CDR3 comprises 12 residues. V was clipped by 4 bases and J by 0 bases, with 6 bases between them. Germline CDR1 SQVTM, CDR2 ANQGSEA.

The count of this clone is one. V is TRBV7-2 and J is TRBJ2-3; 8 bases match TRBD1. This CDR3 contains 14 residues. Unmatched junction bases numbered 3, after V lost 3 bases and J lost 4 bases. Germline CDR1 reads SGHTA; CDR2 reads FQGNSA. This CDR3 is CASSFGQGADTQYF. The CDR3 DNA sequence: TGTGCCAGCAGCTTCGGACAGGGCGCAGATACGCAGTATTTT.

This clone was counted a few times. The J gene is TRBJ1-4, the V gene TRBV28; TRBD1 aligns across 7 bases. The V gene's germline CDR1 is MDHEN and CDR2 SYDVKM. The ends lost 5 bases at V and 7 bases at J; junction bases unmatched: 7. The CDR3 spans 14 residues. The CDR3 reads CASSRGQMREKLFF. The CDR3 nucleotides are TGTGCCAGCAGTAGGGGACAGATGCGTGAAAAACTGTTTTTT. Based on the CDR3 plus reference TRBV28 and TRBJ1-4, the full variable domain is DVKVTQSSRYLVKRTGEKVFLECVQDMDHENMFWYRQDPGLGLRLIYFSYDVKMKEKGDIPEGYSVSREKKERFSLILESASTNQTSMYLCASSRGQMREKLFFGSGTQLSVL.

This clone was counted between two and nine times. This CDR3 is CASRGTITGNTIYF. The CDR3, as DNA: TGTGCCAGCAGGGGGACAATTACTGGAAACACCATATATTTT. The chain has TRBV2 and TRBJ1-3; tentatively, D is TRBD1 (6 bases). The CDR3 sequence is 14 residues long. V lost 6 bases to trimming and J lost 2 bases, with 11 bases between them. Germline V gene lookup returns CDR1 SNHLY and CDR2 FYNNEI.

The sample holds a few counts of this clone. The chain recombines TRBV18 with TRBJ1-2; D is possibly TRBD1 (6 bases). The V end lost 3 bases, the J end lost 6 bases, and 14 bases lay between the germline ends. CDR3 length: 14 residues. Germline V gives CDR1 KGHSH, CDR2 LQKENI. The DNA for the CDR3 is TGTGCCAGCTCACCGACCCAGGGGATTGATGGCTACACCTTC. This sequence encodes CASSPTQGIDGYTF.

In DNA, the CDR3 is TGTGCCAGCAGCTTAGACTTTACTAGCGGGGGGGCCTCAGAGACCCAGTACTTC. Amino acids: CASSLDFTSGGASETQYF. V and J are TRBV7-2 and TRBJ2-5; TRBD2 agrees at 13 bases. The CDR3 is 18 residues long. The germline CDR1 and CDR2 sequences are SGHTA and FQGNSA. V shed 1 base, J shed 4 bases, and the junction held 9 bases outside the gene matches.

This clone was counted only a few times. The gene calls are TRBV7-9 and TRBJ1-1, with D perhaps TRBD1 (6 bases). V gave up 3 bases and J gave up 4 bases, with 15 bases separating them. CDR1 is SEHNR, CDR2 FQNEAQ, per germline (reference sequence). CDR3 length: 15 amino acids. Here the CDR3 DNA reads TGTGCCAGCAGCTTGCAACAGGGCGGAGGCACTGAAGCTTTCTTT. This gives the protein CASSLQQGGGTEAFF.

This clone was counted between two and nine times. The CDR3 region has the DNA TGTGCCAGCAGTTTCCCCTCACACCCTAGCGGGGGGTACAATGAGCAGTTCTTC. It encodes CASSFPSHPSGGYNEQFF. J is TRBJ2-1 and V is TRBV28, with 11 bases aligning to TRBD2. V lost 3 bases and J lost 4; bases outside the gene matches: 11. Germline V gives CDR1 MDHEN, CDR2 SYDVKM. The CDR3 covers 18 residues.

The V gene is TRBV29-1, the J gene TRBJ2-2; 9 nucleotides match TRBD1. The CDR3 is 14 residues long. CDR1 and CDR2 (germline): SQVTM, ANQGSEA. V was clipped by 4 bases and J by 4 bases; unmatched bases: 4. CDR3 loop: CSVGQGVGTGELFF. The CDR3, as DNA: TGCAGCGTTGGACAGGGGGTCGGCACCGGGGAGCTGTTTTTT.

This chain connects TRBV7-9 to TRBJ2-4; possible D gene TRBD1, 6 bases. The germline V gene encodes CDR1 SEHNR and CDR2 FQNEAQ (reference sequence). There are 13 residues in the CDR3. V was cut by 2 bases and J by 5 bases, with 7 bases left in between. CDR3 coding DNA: TGTGCCAGCAGCTTAAGACAGGAAAACATTCAGTACTTC. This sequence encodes CASSLRQENIQYF.

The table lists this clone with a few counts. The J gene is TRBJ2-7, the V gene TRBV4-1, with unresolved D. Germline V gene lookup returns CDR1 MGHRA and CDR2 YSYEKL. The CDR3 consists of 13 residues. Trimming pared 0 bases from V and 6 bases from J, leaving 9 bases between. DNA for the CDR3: TGCGCCAGCAGCCAAGATCAGCGACGCGAGCAGTACTTC. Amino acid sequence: CASSQDQRREQYF.

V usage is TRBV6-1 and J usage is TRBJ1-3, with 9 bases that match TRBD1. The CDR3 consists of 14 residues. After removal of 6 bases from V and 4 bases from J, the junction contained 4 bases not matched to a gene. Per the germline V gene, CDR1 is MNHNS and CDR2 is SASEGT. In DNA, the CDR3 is TGTGCCAGCAGAGGACAGGGGACCGGAAACACCATATATTTT. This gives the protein CASRGQGTGNTIYF.

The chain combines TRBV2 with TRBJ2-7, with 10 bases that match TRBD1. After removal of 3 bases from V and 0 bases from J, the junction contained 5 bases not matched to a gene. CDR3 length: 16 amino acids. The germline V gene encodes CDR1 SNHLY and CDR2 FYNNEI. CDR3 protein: CASSEPGQGLSYEQYF. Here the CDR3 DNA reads TGTGCCAGCAGTGAGCCGGGACAGGGGCTCTCCTACGAGCAGTACTTC.

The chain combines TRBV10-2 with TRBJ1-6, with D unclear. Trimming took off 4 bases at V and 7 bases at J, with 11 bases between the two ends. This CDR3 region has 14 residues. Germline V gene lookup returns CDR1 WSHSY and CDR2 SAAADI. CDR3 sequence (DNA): TGCGCCAGCAGTGCCGGACTGCCCAATTCACCCCTCCACTTT. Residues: CASSAGLPNSPLHF.

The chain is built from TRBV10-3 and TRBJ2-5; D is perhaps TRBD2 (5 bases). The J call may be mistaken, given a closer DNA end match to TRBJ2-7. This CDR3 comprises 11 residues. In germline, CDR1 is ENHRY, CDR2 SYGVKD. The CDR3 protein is CAISGGYEQYF. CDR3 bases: TGTGCCATCAGCGGAGGCTACGAGCAGTACTTC.

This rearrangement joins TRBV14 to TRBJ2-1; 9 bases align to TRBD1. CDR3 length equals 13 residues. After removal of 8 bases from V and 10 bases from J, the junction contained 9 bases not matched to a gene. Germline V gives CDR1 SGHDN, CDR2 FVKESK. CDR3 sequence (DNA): TGTGCCAGCGGGGGACAGGGATACGGGGAGCAGTTCTTC. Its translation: CASGGQGYGEQFF.

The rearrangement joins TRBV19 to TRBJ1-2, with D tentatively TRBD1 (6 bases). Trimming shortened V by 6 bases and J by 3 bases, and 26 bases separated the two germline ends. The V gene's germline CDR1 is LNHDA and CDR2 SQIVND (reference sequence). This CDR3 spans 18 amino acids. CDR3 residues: CASSLSRYGGRGDYGYTF. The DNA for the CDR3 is TGTGCCAGTAGCCTATCGAGATACGGGGGGCGCGGTGACTATGGCTACACCTTC.

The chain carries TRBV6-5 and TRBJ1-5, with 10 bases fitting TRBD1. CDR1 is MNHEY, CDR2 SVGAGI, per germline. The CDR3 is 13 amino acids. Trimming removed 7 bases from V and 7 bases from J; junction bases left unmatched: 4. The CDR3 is CASTWDRGQPQHF. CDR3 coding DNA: TGTGCCAGCACCTGGGACAGGGGCCAGCCCCAGCATTTT.

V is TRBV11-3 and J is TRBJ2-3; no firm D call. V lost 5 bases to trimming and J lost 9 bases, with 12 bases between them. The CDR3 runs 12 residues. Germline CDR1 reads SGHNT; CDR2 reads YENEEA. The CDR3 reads CASSRTSETQYF. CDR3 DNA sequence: TGTGCCAGCAGCCGCACTTCGGAGACGCAGTATTTT.

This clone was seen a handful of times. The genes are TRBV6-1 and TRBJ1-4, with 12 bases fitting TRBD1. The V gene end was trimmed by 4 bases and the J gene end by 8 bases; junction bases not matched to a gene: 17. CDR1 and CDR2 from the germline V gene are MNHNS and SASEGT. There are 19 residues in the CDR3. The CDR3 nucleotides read TGTGCCAGCAGTGGGCCTTTGGGGACAGGGGGCTGGATCGGCGAAAAACTGTTTTTT. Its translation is CASSGPLGTGGWIGEKLFF.